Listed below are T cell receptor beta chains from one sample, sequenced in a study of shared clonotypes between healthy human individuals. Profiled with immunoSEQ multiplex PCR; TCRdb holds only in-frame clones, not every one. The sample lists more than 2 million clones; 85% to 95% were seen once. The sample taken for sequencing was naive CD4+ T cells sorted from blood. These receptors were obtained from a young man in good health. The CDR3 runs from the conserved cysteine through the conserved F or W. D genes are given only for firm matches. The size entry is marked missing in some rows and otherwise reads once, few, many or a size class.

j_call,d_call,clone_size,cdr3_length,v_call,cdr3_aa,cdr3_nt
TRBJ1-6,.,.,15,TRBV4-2,CASSQEAEQHSPLHF,TGTGCCAGCAGCCAAGAGGCAGAACAACATTCACCCCTCCACTTT
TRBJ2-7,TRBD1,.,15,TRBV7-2,CASSSSGGNRDEQYF,TGTGCCAGCAGCTCCTCAGGGGGCAATAGAGACGAGCAGTACTTC
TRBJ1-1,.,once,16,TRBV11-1,CASSLLTGRKNTEAFF,TGTGCCAGCAGCTTATTAACGGGTAGGAAGAACACTGAAGCTTTCTTT
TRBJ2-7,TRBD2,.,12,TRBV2,CASSGEGRLVSF,TGTGCCAGCAGTGGGGAGGGAAGACTAGTATCTTTC
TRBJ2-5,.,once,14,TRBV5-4,CASSLAVGRETQYF,TGTGCCAGCAGCTTGGCGGTGGGGAGGGAGACCCAGTACTTC
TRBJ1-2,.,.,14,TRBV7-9,CASSSVGRFYGYTF,TGTGCCAGCAGCTCCGTGGGGCGATTCTATGGCTACACCTTC
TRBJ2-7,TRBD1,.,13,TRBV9,CASSAGQGVGQYF,TGTGCCAGCAGCGCAGGACAGGGGGTTGGTCAGTACTTC
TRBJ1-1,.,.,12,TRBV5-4,CASSIDGTGAFF,TGTGCCAGCAGCATAGACGGGACTGGGGCTTTCTTT
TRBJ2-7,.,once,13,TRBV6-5,CASSPGLQYEQYF,TGTGCCAGCAGCCCCGGGCTCCAATACGAGCAGTACTTC
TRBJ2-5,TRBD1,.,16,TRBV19,CASSPGQLLLQETQYF,TGTGCCAGTAGTCCGGGACAGCTGCTGTTACAAGAGACCCAGTACTTC
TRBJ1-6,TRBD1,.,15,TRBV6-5,CASSPLDRGASPLHF,TGTGCCAGCAGTCCCCTCGACAGGGGCGCCTCACCCCTCCACTTT
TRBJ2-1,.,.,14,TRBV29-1,CSVEMLSSYNEQFF,TGCAGCGTTGAGATGCTTAGCTCCTACAATGAGCAGTTCTTC
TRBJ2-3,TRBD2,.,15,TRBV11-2,CASSHGLAGGQTQYF,TGTGCCAGCAGCCACGGACTAGCGGGGGGGCAGACGCAGTATTTT
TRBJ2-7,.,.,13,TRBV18,CASSPQESYEQYF,TGTGCCAGCTCACCTCAGGAGTCCTACGAGCAGTACTTC
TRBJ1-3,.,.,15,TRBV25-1,CASSEVTGVGNTIYF,TGTGCCAGCAGTGAAGTAACTGGGGTCGGAAACACCATATATTTT
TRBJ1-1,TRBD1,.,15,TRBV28,CASSLGTGMNTEAFF,TGTGCCAGCAGTTTAGGGACAGGAATGAACACTGAAGCTTTCTTT
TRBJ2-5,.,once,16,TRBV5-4,CASSLDPGRPQETQYF,TGTGCCAGCAGCTTGGATCCCGGACGGCCCCAAGAGACCCAGTACTTC
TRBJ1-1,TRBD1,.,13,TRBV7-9,CASSSLPGGEAFF,TGTGCCAGCAGCTCCCTCCCAGGGGGTGAAGCTTTCTTT
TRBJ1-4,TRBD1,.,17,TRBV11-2,CASSSIQGTATNEKLFF,TGTGCCAGCAGCTCGATTCAAGGGACAGCCACTAATGAAAAACTGTTTTTT
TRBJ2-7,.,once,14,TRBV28,CASTVGGSKGEQYF,TGTGCCAGCACGGTTGGAGGGAGTAAGGGCGAGCAGTACTTC
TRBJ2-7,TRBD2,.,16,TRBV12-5,CASGLVLSGRPYEQYF,TGTGCTAGTGGTTTGGTACTTTCCGGGAGGCCCTACGAGCAGTACTTC
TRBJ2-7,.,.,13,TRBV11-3,CASSRDRYYEQYF,TGTGCCAGCAGCCGAGACAGGTACTACGAGCAGTACTTC